This T cell receptor beta chain was sequenced during a study of T cells after yellow fever vaccination. This clonotype occurred a few times. UMIs were added to TCR cDNA along with a universal primer site when it was made by 5'RACE template switching. Each CDR3 protein is one row after TCRdb ran MiXCR on the 5' RACE reads. The sample has about 160,000 distinct CDR3 sequences, more than 5.5% seen once; the top ten hold around 2.3%. Sequenced here: CD4+ T cells sorted from PBMCs, sampled less than 6 days after the first yellow fever vaccination. This TCR was sampled from a man in his late teens or twenties who received the YFV17D yellow fever vaccine.

The CDR3 region has the DNA TGCGCCAGCAGCGCGGGGGGCAGGGCCGCCTACGAGCAGTACTTC. The encoded protein is CASSAGGRAAYEQYF. V usage is TRBV5-1 and J usage is TRBJ2-7; 8 positions match TRBD2. J was trimmed by 2 bases and V by 4 bases; bases with no gene match: 8. The CDR3 covers 15 residues. The V gene's germline CDR1 is SGHRS and CDR2 YFSETQ.